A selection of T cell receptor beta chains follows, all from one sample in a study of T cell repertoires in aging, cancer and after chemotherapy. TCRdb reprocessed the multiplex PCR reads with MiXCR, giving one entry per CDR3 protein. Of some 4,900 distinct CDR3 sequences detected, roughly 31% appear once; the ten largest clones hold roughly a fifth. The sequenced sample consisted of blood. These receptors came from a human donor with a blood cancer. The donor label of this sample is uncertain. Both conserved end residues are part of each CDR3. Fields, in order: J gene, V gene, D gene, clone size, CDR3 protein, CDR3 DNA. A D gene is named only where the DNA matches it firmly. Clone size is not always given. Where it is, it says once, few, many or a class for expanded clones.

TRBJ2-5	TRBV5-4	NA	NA	CASSVDSRETQYF	TGTGCCAGCAGCGTAGACAGTCGGGAGACCCAGTACTTC
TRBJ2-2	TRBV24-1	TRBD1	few	CATSDPRGTTGELFF	TGTGCCACCAGTGACCCCAGGGGGACCACCGGGGAGCTGTTTTTT
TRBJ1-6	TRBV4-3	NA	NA	CASSQGRGLNSPLHF	TGCGCCAGCAGCCAAGGCCGGGGACTTAATTCACCCCTCCACTTT
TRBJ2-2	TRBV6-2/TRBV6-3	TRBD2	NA	CASTPLAGADTGELFF	TGTGCCAGCACCCCACTAGCGGGGGCGGACACCGGGGAGCTGTTTTTT
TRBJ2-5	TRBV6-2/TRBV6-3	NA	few	CASSFIRDPSQVQYF	TGTGCCAGCAGTTTCATCCGGGACCCCTCCCAGGTCCAGTACTTC
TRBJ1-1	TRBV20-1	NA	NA	CSARPRDTEAFF	TGCAGTGCTAGACCCAGGGACACTGAAGCTTTCTTT
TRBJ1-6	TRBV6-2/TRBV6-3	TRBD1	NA	CASSYTGTVSSPLHF	TGTGCCAGCAGTTATACCGGGACAGTCTCTTCACCCCTCCACTTT
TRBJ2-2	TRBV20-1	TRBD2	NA	CSARDGAGGPRVTGELFF	TGCAGTGCTAGAGATGGAGCGGGAGGGCCACGCGTCACCGGGGAGCTGTTTTTT
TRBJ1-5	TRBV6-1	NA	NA	CASTLVGAGGNQPQHF	TGTGCCAGCACCTTAGTTGGGGCCGGGGGTAATCAGCCCCAGCATTTT
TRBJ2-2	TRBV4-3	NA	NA	CASSQEDGGELFF	TGTGCCAGCAGCCAAGAAGATGGGGGGGAGCTGTTTTTT
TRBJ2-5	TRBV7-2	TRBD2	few	CASSFSGTSGGETQYF	TGTGCCAGCAGCTTCTCCGGGACTAGCGGGGGAGAGACCCAGTACTTC
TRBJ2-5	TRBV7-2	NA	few	CASSPYSQGETQYF	TGTGCCAGCAGCCCATATTCCCAGGGAGAGACCCAGTACTTC
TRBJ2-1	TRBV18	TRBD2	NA	CASSPGGWRERYEQFF	TGTGCCAGCTCACCAGGGGGTTGGCGGGAGCGCTATGAGCAGTTCTTC
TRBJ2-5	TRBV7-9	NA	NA	CASSRGAGGFIETQYF	TGTGCCAGCAGCAGGGGGGCTGGGGGGTTTATCGAGACCCAGTACTTC
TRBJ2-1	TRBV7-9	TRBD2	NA	CASSALAGGLNEQFF	TGTGCCAGCAGCGCACTAGCGGGAGGTCTGAATGAGCAGTTCTTC
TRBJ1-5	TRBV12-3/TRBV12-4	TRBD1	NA	CASRTTGTGAIFNQPQHF	TGTGCCAGCAGAACGACCGGGACAGGGGCGATTTTTAATCAGCCCCAGCATTTT
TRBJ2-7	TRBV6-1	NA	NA	CASPGTDSYEQYF	TGTGCCAGCCCCGGCACGGATTCCTACGAGCAGTACTTC
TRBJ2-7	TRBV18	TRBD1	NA	CASSYYGTGVAYEQYF	TGTGCCAGCTCATACTACGGGACAGGGGTCGCCTACGAGCAGTACTTC
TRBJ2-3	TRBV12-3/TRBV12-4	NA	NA	CASSLMLANTQYF	TGTGCCAGCAGTTTAATGCTAGCAAATACGCAGTATTTT
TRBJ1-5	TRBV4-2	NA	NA	CASSPRTSNQPQHF	TGTGCCAGCAGCCCGCGAACTAGCAATCAGCCCCAGCATTTT
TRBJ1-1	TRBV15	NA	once	CATSINTEAFF	TGTGCCACCAGCATCAACACTGAAGCTTTCTTT
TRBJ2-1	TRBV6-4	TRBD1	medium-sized	CASSAGTGHNEQFF	TGTGCCAGCAGTGCCGGGACAGGCCACAATGAGCAGTTCTTC
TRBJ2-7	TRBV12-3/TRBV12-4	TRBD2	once	CASSLAGGLYEQYF	TGTGCCAGCAGTCTAGCGGGGGGGCTCTACGAGCAGTACTTC
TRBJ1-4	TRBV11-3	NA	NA	CASTQVQWDGATNEKLFF	TGTGCCAGCACCCAGGTGCAGTGGGACGGAGCAACTAATGAAAAACTGTTTTTT
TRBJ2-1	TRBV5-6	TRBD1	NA	CASSTGTGSGGNEQFF	TGTGCCAGCAGCACCGGGACAGGGAGTGGGGGCAATGAGCAGTTCTTC
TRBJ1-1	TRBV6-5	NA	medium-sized	CASSYGGEAFF	TGTGCCAGCAGTTACGGGGGAGAAGCTTTCTTT
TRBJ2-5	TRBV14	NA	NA	CASSQVKETQYF	TGTGCCAGCAGCCAAGTAAAAGAGACCCAGTACTTC
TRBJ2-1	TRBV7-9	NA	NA	CASRQGLFSYNEQFF	TGTGCCAGCAGGCAGGGGCTTTTCTCCTACAATGAGCAGTTCTTC
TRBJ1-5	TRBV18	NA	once	CASSTGTWDFQPQHF	TGTGCCAGCTCAACCGGGACATGGGATTTTCAGCCCCAGCATTTT
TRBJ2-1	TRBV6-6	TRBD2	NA	CAIKPRVAGGRDEQFF	TGTGCCATCAAACCCCGGGTGGCGGGGGGGCGGGATGAGCAGTTCTTC
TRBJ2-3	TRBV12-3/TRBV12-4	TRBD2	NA	CASSWTSGRVDTQYF	TGTGCCAGCAGCTGGACTAGCGGGAGGGTAGATACGCAGTATTTT
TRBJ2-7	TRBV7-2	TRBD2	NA	CASSLTSGRGGYEQYF	TGTGCCAGCAGTCTCACTAGCGGGAGGGGGGGGTACGAGCAGTACTTC
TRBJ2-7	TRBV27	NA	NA	CASRAAWREQYF	TGTGCCAGCAGAGCCGCCTGGCGGGAGCAGTACTTC
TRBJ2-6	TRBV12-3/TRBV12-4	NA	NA	CASSLEAWANVLTF	TGTGCCAGCAGTTTAGAGGCTTGGGCCAACGTCCTGACTTTC
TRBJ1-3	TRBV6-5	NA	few	CASSRDQISGNTIYF	TGTGCCAGCAGTCGGGACCAAATTTCTGGAAACACCATATATTTT